This T cell receptor beta chain was sequenced during a study of T cell repertoires in cytomegalovirus infection. Background on the study: CMV infection and matching HLA type were both indicated by public TCR beta signatures. Findings and limits, study-wide: Dominating the ex vivo response were TCR beta clonotypes that were CMV-specific and HLA-C-restricted.

Many counts were recorded for this clonotype. No antigen is known for it. TCRdb fed the reads into MiXCR, producing one record per CDR3 protein. The profile shows about half a million distinct CDR3 sequences, 30% to 40% of them singletons. The V end was cut by 3 bases, the J end by 2 bases, with 7 bases between. The CDR3 length is 13 residues. From germline, CDR1 is MNHNS and CDR2 SASEGT. The chain links TRBV6-1 to TRBJ1-2; D is undetermined. Here the sequenced sample was cultured PBMCs, taken from culture after CMV antigen stimulation. The TCR was taken from a human donor in good health (CMV status not recorded). Some clones in this sample may be carry-over from other donors' samples. The CDR3 coding sequence is TGTGCCAGCAGTGAGAGGCCGAACTATGGCTACACCTTC. Translating gives CASSERPNYGYTF.